These 15 T cell receptor beta chains originate from one sample sequenced in a study of blood T cell repertoires in COVID-19. The data were produced by immunoSEQ multiplex PCR, yet TCRdb's version contains in-frame clones alone and is incomplete. The sample has about 59,000 clones; approximately 80% are singletons. Sequencing was done on a sample of peripheral blood. These receptor sequences come from a woman aged 80 or older with acute or convalescent COVID-19.

V is TRBV2 and J is TRBJ2-3; 8 nucleotides line up with TRBD2. With 4 bases clipped from V and 0 bases from J, the junction kept 3 bases outside the gene matches. CDR3 length: 15 amino acids. Germline CDR1 is SNHLY and CDR2 is FYNNEI. The CDR3, as DNA: TGTGCCAGCAGTGGCGGGAGGACTAGCACAGATACGCAGTATTTT. Translated, it gives CASSGGRTSTDTQYF.

The rearrangement links TRBV5-4 to TRBJ2-5, with a weak D call TRBD2 (6 bases). The CDR3 is made up of 15 amino acids. The germline CDR1 and CDR2 sequences are SGHNT and YYREEE (reference sequence). V dropped 1 base and J dropped 3 bases, with 13 bases sitting between them. CDR3 in amino acids: CASSLPPGAKETQYF. The CDR3 region has the DNA TGTGCCAGCAGCTTGCCTCCGGGAGCTAAAGAGACCCAGTACTTC. Full variable domain (remainder filled in from reference TRBV5-4 and TRBJ2-5): ETGVTQSPTHLIKTRGQQVTLRCSSQSGHNTVSWYQQALGQGPQFIFQYYREEENGRGNFPPRFSGLQFPNYSSELNVNALELDDSALYLCASSLPPGAKETQYFGPGTRLLVL.

The chain has TRBV7-2 and TRBJ1-3, with a possible D match to TRBD1 (6 bases). Trimming took 1 base from V and 8 from J, leaving 18 bases between them. CDR3 length: 16 amino acids. CDR1 is SGHTA, CDR2 FQGNSA, per germline. CDR3 sequence reads: CASSLDGPRGRDTIYF. The CDR3 region has the DNA TGTGCCAGCAGCTTAGACGGACCCAGGGGAAGGGACACCATATATTTT. The full variable domain, in which reference TRBV7-2 and TRBJ1-3 provide the parts outside the CDR3, is GAGVSQSPSNKVTEKGKDVELRCDPISGHTALYWYRQSLGQGLEFLIYFQGNSAPDKSGLPSDRFSAERTGGSVSTLTIQRTQQEDSAVYLCASSLDGPRGRDTIYFGEGSWLTVV.

This clone has just a few counts. V gene TRBV7-9 combines with J gene TRBJ1-2; D ambiguous. CDR1 SEHNR and CDR2 FQNEAQ come from the germline V gene (reference sequence). The CDR3 runs to 12 residues. Between the trimmed V and J ends, which lost 3 bases and 8 bases, there was a span of 10 bases. Here the CDR3 reads CASSFTESGYTF. Here the CDR3 DNA reads TGTGCCAGCAGCTTCACGGAGTCAGGCTACACCTTC.

The chain combines TRBV18 with TRBJ2-4, with TRBD1 matching 12 bases. The germline gives CDR1 KGHSH, CDR2 LQKENI. This CDR3 is 17 amino acids long. Trimming took 1 base from V and 8 from J; bases not matched to a gene: 9. CDR3 DNA sequence: TGTGCCAGCTCACCACTTCGGGACAGGGGGCGGTACGACATTCAGTACTTC. Protein sequence: CASSPLRDRGRYDIQYF.

The chain links TRBV5-1 to TRBJ2-2; 8 positions match TRBD2. The CDR3 is 17 residues long. Per the germline V gene, CDR1 is SGHRS and CDR2 is YFSETQ. After removal of 4 bases from V and 3 bases from J, the junction contained 11 bases not matched to a gene. The CDR3 spells CASSRTLRRGDTGELFF. The CDR3, as DNA: TGCGCCAGCAGCCGGACCCTCAGGCGGGGGGACACCGGGGAGCTGTTTTTT.

The chain has TRBV5-1 and TRBJ1-1; D possibly corresponds to TRBD1 (6 bases). The V and J ends lost 2 bases and 4 bases respectively, with 9 bases between them. From germline, CDR1 is SGHRS and CDR2 YFSETQ. CDR3 size: 13 residues. The CDR3 loop is CASSLQGSTEAFF. CDR3 coding DNA: TGCGCCAGCAGCTTACAGGGTAGCACTGAAGCTTTCTTT.

CDR3 DNA: TGTGCCAGCAGCTTAGGGGCAGGGTGGGGCGAAAAACTGTTTTTT. It specifies CASSLGAGWGEKLFF. This chain links TRBV7-2 with TRBJ1-4, with D possibly matching TRBD1 (5 bases). V lost 1 base to trimming and J lost 8 bases, with 14 bases between them. The CDR3 spans 15 residues. CDR1 and CDR2 from the germline V gene are SGHTA and FQGNSA.

The chain links TRBV19 to TRBJ1-5; D gene uncertain. Trimming took 0 bases from V and 0 from J, leaving 12 bases between them. Germline V gives CDR1 LNHDA, CDR2 SQIVND (reference sequence). CDR3 length equals 17 residues. CDR3 in amino acids: CASSIDRWSNSNQPQHF. The DNA of the CDR3 is TGTGCCAGTAGTATAGATCGGTGGAGTAATAGCAATCAGCCCCAGCATTTT.

The gene calls are TRBV6-1 and TRBJ1-1, with TRBD1 matching 10 bases. CDR1 and CDR2 (germline): MNHNS, SASEGT. V lost 3 bases and J lost 8; bases outside the gene matches: 12. CDR3 size: 16 residues. CDR3 in amino acids: CASSDRDRGHGREAFF. The CDR3 region has the DNA TGTGCCAGCAGTGATCGGGACAGGGGTCACGGTCGGGAAGCTTTCTTT.

The CDR3 nucleotides are TGTGCCAGCAGCTTGACGGGTCCCACCTACGAGCAGTACTTC. It is translated as CASSLTGPTYEQYF. The J gene is TRBJ2-7, the V gene TRBV5-6, with D hard to call. Germline CDR1 SGHDT, CDR2 YYEEEE. The CDR3 extends over 14 amino acids. With 1 base removed from V and 2 bases from J, the gap between germline ends came to 10 bases.

This chain connects TRBV7-8 to TRBJ2-1, with unresolved D. This CDR3 region has 14 residues. Germline CDR1 SGHVS, CDR2 FQNEAQ. V lost 0 bases and J 7 bases, leaving 10 bases between the germline ends. The CDR3 loop reads CASSLASPLNEQFF. DNA for the CDR3: TGTGCCAGCAGCTTAGCGTCCCCCCTGAATGAGCAGTTCTTC.

The genes are TRBV4-2 and TRBJ1-2; 11 bases align to TRBD1. The CDR3 is 17 amino acids. J gave up 7 bases and V 3 bases, and 13 bases lay outside the gene matches. Germline CDR1 reads LGHNA; CDR2 reads YNFKEQ. CDR3 nucleotides: TGTGCCAGCAGCCAGCCTAGTGCCGGGACAGGGGGATCTGGCTACACCTTC. Protein product: CASSQPSAGTGGSGYTF.

The chain couples TRBV11-3 to TRBJ2-1; no definite D call. Between the trimmed V and J ends, which lost 1 base and 0 bases, there was a span of 4 bases. Per germline, CDR1 SGHNT and CDR2 YENEEA. The CDR3 covers 14 residues. The CDR3 DNA sequence: TGTGCCAGCAGCTTAGGAGGCTCCTACAATGAGCAGTTCTTC. It yields the protein CASSLGGSYNEQFF.

This chain joins TRBV5-1 and TRBJ2-7; TRBD2 is a possible D gene (6 bases). Deletions cut 4 bases from V and 6 bases from J, with 14 bases between. The V gene's germline CDR1 is SGHRS and CDR2 YFSETQ. This CDR3 has 13 residues. CDR3 sequence (DNA): TGCGCCAGCAGCATGACTAGTGGCATCGAGCAGTACTTC. Encoded protein: CASSMTSGIEQYF.